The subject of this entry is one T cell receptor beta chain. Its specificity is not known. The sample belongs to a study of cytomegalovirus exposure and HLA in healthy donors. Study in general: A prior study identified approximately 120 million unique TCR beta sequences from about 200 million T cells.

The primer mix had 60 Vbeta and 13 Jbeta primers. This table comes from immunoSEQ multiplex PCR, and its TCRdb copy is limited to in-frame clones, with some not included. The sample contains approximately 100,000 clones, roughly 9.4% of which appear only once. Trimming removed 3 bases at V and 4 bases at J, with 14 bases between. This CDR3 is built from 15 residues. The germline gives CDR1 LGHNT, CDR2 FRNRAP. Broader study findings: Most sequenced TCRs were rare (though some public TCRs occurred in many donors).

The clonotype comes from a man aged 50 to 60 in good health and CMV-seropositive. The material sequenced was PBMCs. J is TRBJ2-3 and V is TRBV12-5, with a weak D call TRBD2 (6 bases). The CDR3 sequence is CASGFPGTPSDTQYF. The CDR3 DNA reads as TGTGCTAGTGGTTTTCCCGGGACTCCCTCAGATACGCAGTATTTT.